The rows below give T cell receptor beta chains drawn from one sample of a study of blood T cell repertoires in COVID-19. This table comes from immunoSEQ multiplex PCR, and its TCRdb copy is limited to in-frame clones, with some not included. The sample carries over 250,000 clones, approximately 90% recorded once. The sample comprised PBMCs or T cells enriched from blood (not recorded which). These receptors originate from a woman aged 50 to 60 who had recovered from COVID-19. CDR3s include the opening cysteine and the closing phenylalanine or tryptophan. D genes are given only for firm matches. Expanded clones are given a class, and other clones once, few, many or no size at all.

>14|TRBJ2-5|TRBV6-5|NA|TRBD2
TGTGCCAGCGCTAAAGGGACTAGCGCGGAGACCCAGTACTTC
CASAKGTSAETQYF
>13|TRBJ2-1|TRBV5-1|NA|NA
TGCGCCAGCAGCCATATAGCGAGCGATGAGCAGTTCTTC
CASSHIASDEQFF
>17|TRBJ2-2|TRBV4-2|NA|TRBD2
TGTGCCAGCAGCCTCGGGACTAGCGGGGGGAACACCGGGGAGCTGTTTTTT
CASSLGTSGGNTGELFF
>16|TRBJ1-6|TRBV27|once|NA
TGTGCCAGCACCCTAAGACAGAGCTCCTATAATTCACCCCTCCACTTT
CASTLRQSSYNSPLHF
>17|TRBJ2-1|TRBV7-6|once|TRBD2
TGTGCCAGCAGCCCTCGGGGAGGGACTAGCGGGAGAGGGGAGCAGTTCTTC
CASSPRGGTSGRGEQFF
>12|TRBJ1-2|TRBV19|NA|NA
TGTGCCAGTGCAGGGGCTAACTATGGCTACACCTTC
CASAGANYGYTF
>13|TRBJ1-2|TRBV29-1|NA|NA
TGCAGCGTCGTGGACAACTTAGGCTATGGCTACACCTTC
CSVVDNLGYGYTF
>15|TRBJ1-1|TRBV5-1|once|TRBD1
TGCGCCAGCAGCTACGGGACAGGGGGAGGCACTGAAGCTTTCTTT
CASSYGTGGGTEAFF
>16|TRBJ2-3|TRBV11-3|NA|NA
TGTGCCAGCAGCCCTCAGACGGGGACAAGCACAGATACGCAGTATTTT
CASSPQTGTSTDTQYF
>16|TRBJ1-2|TRBV28|NA|NA
TGTGCCAGCAGACTCCTAGACAGAATCTCTAACTATGGCTACACCTTC
CASRLLDRISNYGYTF
>16|TRBJ2-6|TRBV4-1|few|NA
TGCGCCAGCAGCCAAGATCGGGGTCCTGGGGCCAACGTCCTGACTTTC
CASSQDRGPGANVLTF
>12|TRBJ2-1|TRBV12-5|NA|NA
TGTGCTAGCCAGGCCGATTACAATGAGCAGTTCTTC
CASQADYNEQFF
>15|TRBJ1-1|TRBV7-3|NA|NA
TGTGCCAGCAGCCCCCGGACAGTCCCATACACTGAAGCTTTCTTT
CASSPRTVPYTEAFF
>13|TRBJ2-1|TRBV9|once|NA
TGTGCCAGCAGCGCGCCGGGTCTTAATGAGCAGTTCTTC
CASSAPGLNEQFF
>14|TRBJ1-2|TRBV2|NA|TRBD1
TGTGCCAGCAGTGAAGACCGACAGGGGGCTGGCTACACCTTC
CASSEDRQGAGYTF
>15|TRBJ1-2|TRBV4-2|NA|NA
TGTGCCAGCAGCCAAACCCGGAGCGTGCGGGAAGGCTACACCTTC
CASSQTRSVREGYTF
>15|TRBJ2-2|TRBV27|NA|TRBD1
TGTGCCAGCAGTTCGGGACAGGGGGCGCCCGGGGAGCTGTTTTTT
CASSSGQGAPGELFF
>15|TRBJ1-5|TRBV28|NA|NA
TGTGCCAGCAGTTTAGCGGGGAGCAGCAATCAGCCCCAGCATTTT
CASSLAGSSNQPQHF
>13|TRBJ1-6|TRBV24-1|NA|NA
TGTGCCACCTTACCGGTTCTTAATTCACCCCTCCACTTT
CATLPVLNSPLHF
>12|TRBJ2-7|TRBV6-2/TRBV6-3|few|NA
TGTGCCAGCAGTTACTACGGCTACGAGCAGTACTTC
CASSYYGYEQYF
>12|TRBJ1-2|TRBV3-1/TRBV3-2|NA|TRBD1
TGTGCCAGCGGGGACAGGTTTGGTGGCTACACCTTC
CASGDRFGGYTF
>12|TRBJ1-2|TRBV4-2|NA|NA
TGTGCCAGCAGTGTAAGCGGTTATGGCTACACCTTC
CASSVSGYGYTF
>17|TRBJ1-2|TRBV18|NA|TRBD1
TGTGCCAGCTCACCACGTTCAGGGGGGCTGGCTAACTATGGCTACACCTTC
CASSPRSGGLANYGYTF
>15|TRBJ1-5|TRBV2|NA|TRBD1
TGTGCCAGCCGAGGTGGACAGGGGAGCAATCAGCCCCAGCATTTT
CASRGGQGSNQPQHF
>16|TRBJ2-7|TRBV28|NA|NA
TGTGCCAGCCACCCATATCAGCGGGCTAGCTCCTACGAGCAGTACTTC
CASHPYQRASSYEQYF
>15|TRBJ1-4|TRBV5-1|NA|TRBD1
TGCGCCAGCAGCTACGGGACAGGGATCGGAGAAAAACTGTTTTTT
CASSYGTGIGEKLFF
>13|TRBJ1-1|TRBV2|NA|NA
TGTGCCAGCAGTGAAGCGCTCGCCAGTCGAGCTTTCTTT
CASSEALASRAFF
>14|TRBJ2-7|TRBV7-9|NA|NA
TGTGCCAGCAGCTTAGGTCCTAGCGACTCCGAGCAGTACTTC
CASSLGPSDSEQYF
>17|TRBJ1-4|TRBV5-6|NA|NA
TGTGCCAGCAGCTTGGGGGACACCTACAACACGGTTGAAAAACTGTTTTTT
CASSLGDTYNTVEKLFF
>16|TRBJ2-3|TRBV3-1/TRBV3-2|NA|TRBD2
TGTGCCAGCAGCCAATTACGGGGAAGCGGGGGGGTCACGCAGTATTTT
CASSQLRGSGGVTQYF
>14|TRBJ2-7|TRBV6-6|NA|TRBD1
TGTGCCAGCAGTTACTTGCCAGGGGGCTCCGAGCAGTACTTC
CASSYLPGGSEQYF
>14|TRBJ1-4|TRBV5-6|NA|TRBD1
TGTGCCAGCAGCCCCGGGACAGGGAATGAAAAACTGTTTTTT
CASSPGTGNEKLFF
>13|TRBJ2-1|TRBV2|NA|TRBD2
TGCTCCCTGGGTAGCGGGAGTTCCAATGAGCAGTTCTTC
CSLGSGSSNEQFF
>15|TRBJ1-5|TRBV5-6|NA|NA
TGTGCCAGCAGCTTGGTTAGAGGCCGCAATCAGCCCCAGCATTTT
CASSLVRGRNQPQHF
>16|TRBJ2-7|TRBV6-5|NA|NA
TGTGCCAGCAGTTACTCGACTCAACCCAGGGGCCACGAGCAGTACTTC
CASSYSTQPRGHEQYF
>14|TRBJ1-2|TRBV6-6|NA|TRBD1
TGTGCCAGCAGTCCCATCGGACAGGGCCCAGCTTACACCTTC
CASSPIGQGPAYTF
>12|TRBJ2-5|TRBV30|NA|NA
TGTGCCTGGATGAAGGGACTGGAGACCCAGTACTTC
CAWMKGLETQYF
>15|TRBJ1-6|TRBV7-2|NA|TRBD1
TGTGCCAGCAGCTTAGCGGGACAGGCCGGATCACCCCTCCACTTT
CASSLAGQAGSPLHF
>14|TRBJ2-1|TRBV5-1|NA|TRBD1
TGCGCCAGCAGCTTGGAGGGGACAGGTAATGAGCAGTTCTTC
CASSLEGTGNEQFF
>14|TRBJ2-1|TRBV11-2|NA|NA
TGTGCCAGCAGCTTACGGCAGTCTCGGGATGAGCAGTTCTTC
CASSLRQSRDEQFF
>16|TRBJ2-7|TRBV4-3|NA|TRBD2
TGCGCCAGCAGCCAAGAGGTAGCGGGACCCTACTACGAGCAGTACTTC
CASSQEVAGPYYEQYF
>18|TRBJ2-3|TRBV5-4|NA|TRBD2
TGTGCCAGCAGCCCAGAGGGACTAGCGGGGAGCGTCACAGATACGCAGTATTTT
CASSPEGLAGSVTDTQYF
>14|TRBJ1-1|TRBV5-1|NA|NA
TGCGCCAGCAGGGACAGTACAATGAACACTGAAGCTTTCTTT
CASRDSTMNTEAFF
>13|TRBJ1-1|TRBV7-2|NA|NA
TGTGCCAGCAGCGTCCACAAGAACACTGAAGCTTTCTTT
CASSVHKNTEAFF
>13|TRBJ2-3|TRBV5-1|few|TRBD2
TGCGCCAGCAGTGCGGGAGGTTCGGATACGCAGTATTTT
CASSAGGSDTQYF
>14|TRBJ2-2|TRBV5-4|NA|NA
TGTGCCAGCAGCTTGGCCACGGGCACCGGGGAGCTGTTTTTT
CASSLATGTGELFF
>13|TRBJ2-3|TRBV19|NA|TRBD2
TGTGCCAGCCGTAGCGGGAGCACAGATACGCAGTATTTT
CASRSGSTDTQYF
>13|TRBJ2-2|TRBV11-3|NA|TRBD1
TGTGCCAGCAGTTCGACAGGGGTCGGGGAGCTGTTTTTT
CASSSTGVGELFF
>16|TRBJ2-2|TRBV19|NA|TRBD2
TGTGCCAGTTCTTTACGGGGGGGCGCGAACACCGGGGAGCTGTTTTTT
CASSLRGGANTGELFF
>15|TRBJ1-5|TRBV5-5|NA|NA
TGTGCCAGCAGCTTGATAGGAGGGAACAATCAGCCCCAGCATTTT
CASSLIGGNNQPQHF
>15|TRBJ1-6|TRBV11-2|NA|NA
TGTGCCAGCAGCCGAACGGGGGGAACGCATTCACCCCTCCACTTT
CASSRTGGTHSPLHF
>13|TRBJ2-1|TRBV27|NA|TRBD2
TGTGTCGCCCGCGGGAGGGCCTACAATGAGCAGTTCTTC
CVARGRAYNEQFF